This TCR beta chain was sequenced during a study of neurological immune-mediated disorders. Study-level findings and limits: There was no clinical or MRI feature that was associated with the multiple sclerosis repertoire cluster.

From the 5' RACE reads, TCRdb called clonotypes with MiXCR, one entry per CDR3 protein. The sample records over 45,000 distinct CDR3 sequences, 3% to 4% being singletons. CDR1 and CDR2 from the germline V gene are DFQATT and SNEGSKA (reference sequence). The V end was cut by 5 bases, the J end by 0 bases, with 17 bases between. CDR3 length: 16 residues. In its sample, this clonotype was seen many times. What it binds is not known. The sequence derives from a man between 35 and 55 years old with multiple sclerosis. The material sequenced was PBMCs. The rearrangement joins TRBV20-1 to TRBJ1-5; D not resolved. Written as DNA, the CDR3 is TGCAGTGCTCACCCCGACAAGTACTATAGCAATCAGCCCCAGCATTTT. Amino acids: CSAHPDKYYSNQPQHF.